These 3 T cell receptor beta chains were all obtained from the same sample, sequenced in a study of CD39 and CD103 CD8 tumor-infiltrating T cells. TCRdb's copy holds only in-frame clones and misses some; the assay was immunoSEQ multiplex PCR. The repertoire holds about 1,000 clones, with roughly 34% as singletons. Material: CD39- CD103- CD8+ T cells sorted from the tumor. Noted subset: CD103-CD39- double-negative CD45RA- CD8 T cells. Receptor source: a human donor with melanoma.

This clone was picked up one time. The V and J genes are TRBV5-8 and TRBJ2-3; D gene unclear. V lost 0 bases and J lost 5, with 13 bases in between. The CDR3 consists of 15 residues. Germline values: CDR1 SGHTS, CDR2 YDEGEE. For the CDR3, the DNA is TGTGCCAGCAGCTTGGTGGACCCCTCAGGAGATACGCAGTATTTT. Its protein is CASSLVDPSGDTQYF.

The chain employs TRBV7-2 and TRBJ1-4; maybe TRBD1 (6 bases). In germline, CDR1 is SGHTA, CDR2 FQGNSA. The V end lost 5 bases, the J end lost 5 bases, and 15 bases lay between the germline ends. The CDR3 consists of 15 residues. The CDR3 region is CASSPPTGLNEKLFF. Here the CDR3 DNA reads TGTGCCAGCAGCCCACCGACAGGCCTAAATGAAAAACTGTTTTTT. The complete variable domain, with remaining parts taken from reference TRBV7-2 and TRBJ1-4, reads GAGVSQSPSNKVTEKGKDVELRCDPISGHTALYWYRQSLGQGLEFLIYFQGNSAPDKSGLPSDRFSAERTGGSVSTLTIQRTQQEDSAVYLCASSPPTGLNEKLFFGSGTQLSVL.

The CDR3 loop is CASSLNSGGQFSPLHF. The CDR3 DNA reads as TGTGCCAGCAGCTTAAACTCGGGGGGCCAATTTTCACCCCTCCACTTT. The chain employs TRBV4-2 and TRBJ1-6; possible D gene TRBD1, 6 bases. Germline lookup yields CDR1 LGHNA and CDR2 YNFKEQ. V lost 5 bases, J lost 9 bases, and 20 bases lay in between. The CDR3 has 16 amino acids.